The 19 T cell receptor beta chains given below trace back to one sample, sequenced in a study of blood T cell repertoires in COVID-19. Clones were sequenced by immunoSEQ multiplex PCR, and TCRdb holds only the in-frame ones, with some missing. The sample holds 100,000 to 150,000 clones, 80% to 90% seen once. Sequenced: PBMCs or T cells enriched from blood (not recorded which). The receptors were gathered from a woman between 50 and 59 years old who had recovered from COVID-19.

The chain couples TRBV29-1 to TRBJ2-7, with 7 bases that match TRBD1. The junction had 3 bases not matched to a gene; V was cut back by 1 base and J by 6 bases. The CDR3 length is 12 residues. From germline, CDR1 is SQVTM and CDR2 ANQGSEA. CDR3 residues: CSVEGDSAEQYF. For the CDR3, the DNA is TGCAGCGTTGAAGGGGACAGTGCCGAGCAGTACTTC.

J is TRBJ1-1 and V is TRBV30; D is perhaps TRBD1 (6 bases). The CDR3 is 14 amino acids. V dropped 1 base and J dropped 5 bases, with 14 bases sitting between them. CDR1 GTSNPN and CDR2 SVGIG come from the germline V gene (reference sequence). The CDR3 spells CAWSGQAVGTEAFF. The DNA of the CDR3 is TGTGCCTGGAGTGGACAGGCGGTTGGGACTGAAGCTTTCTTT.

The chain is built from TRBV5-4 and TRBJ2-5; D remains unclear. Germline CDR1 is SGHNT and CDR2 is YYREEE (reference sequence). The germline V and J ends were trimmed by 2 bases and 5 bases, with 10 bases remaining between them. The CDR3 has 13 residues. In nucleotides, the CDR3 is TGTGCCAGCAGCTTTAGGCAGAGGGAGACCCAGTACTTC. The encoded protein is CASSFRQRETQYF.

J is TRBJ2-6 and V is TRBV9, with a possible D match to TRBD1 (6 bases). This CDR3 spans 17 amino acids. Germline V CDR1 and CDR2: SGDLS, YYNGEE. With 0 bases removed from V and 0 bases from J, the gap between germline ends came to 10 bases. CDR3 sequence (DNA): TGTGCCAGCAGCGTAGAGGGGGTTGACTCTGGGGCCAACGTCCTGACTTTC. This encodes CASSVEGVDSGANVLTF.

For the CDR3, the DNA is TGTGCCAGCAGCTTGGGACAGGGGGCGAACTATGGCTACACCTTC. Protein product: CASSLGQGANYGYTF. J is TRBJ1-2 and V is TRBV5-4, with 10 bases fitting TRBD1. With 0 bases clipped from V and 2 bases from J, the junction kept 1 base outside the gene matches. This CDR3 comprises 15 residues. Germline V gene sequence: CDR1 SGHNT, CDR2 YYREEE (reference sequence).

The rearrangement uses TRBV5-8 and TRBJ2-1; 10 bases align to TRBD2. The V gene end was trimmed by 0 bases and the J gene end by 3 bases; junction bases not matched to a gene: 6. The CDR3 length is 17 residues. Looked up from germline, CDR1 is SGHTS and CDR2 is YDEGEE. The chain's CDR3 is CASSLGSSGGFYNEQFF. In nucleotides, the CDR3 is TGTGCCAGCAGCTTGGGGTCTAGCGGGGGCTTCTACAATGAGCAGTTCTTC.

The chain couples TRBV24-1 to TRBJ2-1, with 8 bases aligning to TRBD1. CDR1 KGHDR and CDR2 SFDVKD come from the germline V gene. The V and J ends lost 4 bases and 7 bases, in that order; junction bases with no gene match: 11. CDR3 length equals 16 residues. DNA of the CDR3: TGTGCCACCAGTGACGCCGGGACAGGTTTAGGTAATGAGCAGTTCTTC. Its translation: CATSDAGTGLGNEQFF.

The chain combines TRBV4-1 with TRBJ2-1; 12 bases agree with TRBD2. V lost 4 bases, J lost 2 bases, and 9 bases stayed unmatched. Germline-derived CDR1 and CDR2 are MGHRA and YSYEKL. The CDR3 runs to 18 residues. The CDR3 region has the DNA TGCGCCAGCAGCCGCCTGGGGCTAGCGGGGGGGACCTACAATGAGCAGTTCTTC. As protein: CASSRLGLAGGTYNEQFF.

This chain uses TRBV6-5 with TRBJ1-4; perhaps TRBD1 as D (6 bases). The CDR3 is 14 residues long. Germline V lookup: CDR1 MNHEY, CDR2 SVGAGI. Deletions cut 6 bases from V and 2 bases from J, with 10 bases between. CDR3 sequence: CASRVGQTNEKLFF. In DNA, the CDR3 is TGTGCCAGCAGGGTTGGACAGACTAATGAAAAACTGTTTTTT.

The CDR3 DNA reads as TGTGCCAGCAGCAGAGACAGGGTTGAAGCTTTCTTT. Translating it yields CASSRDRVEAFF. The gene calls are TRBV11-3 and TRBJ1-1, with 7 bases that match TRBD1. This CDR3 region has 12 residues. V shed 5 bases and J 7 bases; nucleotides not matched to a gene: 4. The germline V gene encodes CDR1 SGHNT and CDR2 YENEEA. Full variable domain (remainder filled in from reference TRBV11-3 and TRBJ1-1): EAGVVQSPRYKIIEKKQPVAFWCNPISGHNTLYWYLQNLGQGPELLIRYENEEAVDDSQLPKDRFSAERLKGVDSTLKIQPAELGDSAVYLCASSRDRVEAFFGQGTRLTVV.

The J gene is TRBJ1-1, the V gene TRBV12-5; D unresolved. In germline, CDR1 is LGHNT, CDR2 FRNRAP. CDR3 size: 13 residues. V lost 1 base to trimming and J lost 4 bases, with 7 bases between them. The CDR3 spells CASGLGLRTEAFF. The CDR3 DNA reads TGTGCTAGTGGTTTGGGGTTGCGCACTGAAGCTTTCTTT.

The chain recombines TRBV29-1 with TRBJ2-1; the D gene is possibly TRBD1 (5 bases). Looked up from germline, CDR1 is SQVTM and CDR2 is ANQGSEA. V was clipped by 7 bases and J by 6 bases, with 25 bases between them. This CDR3 contains 16 residues. The CDR3 DNA sequence: TGCAGCGGTCATGCCCCCCAGGGTATAAGGGGCAATGAGCAGTTCTTC. Its protein product is CSGHAPQGIRGNEQFF.

The genes are TRBV24-1 and TRBJ1-5; D perhaps matches TRBD1 (5 bases). Trimming took 7 bases from V and 7 from J, leaving 16 bases between them. The CDR3 length is 14 residues. The V gene's germline CDR1 is KGHDR and CDR2 SFDVKD. Here the CDR3 DNA reads TGTGCCACCAGGGGGGGAAGGGATGGACAGCCCCAGCATTTT. It specifies CATRGGRDGQPQHF.

The chain links TRBV7-2 to TRBJ2-3; 10 bases line up with TRBD2. V was pared by 0 bases and J by 2 bases, with 11 bases of the junction left unmatched. The CDR3 runs to 19 residues. Germline values: CDR1 SGHTA, CDR2 FQGNSA. CDR3 in DNA: TGTGCCAGCAGCTTAGCGCGGCTAGCGGGGGCCTTATTCACAGATACGCAGTATTTT. Amino acids: CASSLARLAGALFTDTQYF.

This clone was picked up a small number of times. The CDR3 coding sequence is TGCAGCGGGGGGACAGGGGTTAACACTGAAGCTTTCTTT. Protein: CSGGTGVNTEAFF. V and J are TRBV29-1 and TRBJ1-1; TRBD1 matches 10 bases. V gave up 7 bases and J gave up 2 bases; unmatched junction bases: 4. CDR3 size: 13 residues. Germline loops: CDR1 SQVTM, CDR2 ANQGSEA.

V usage is TRBV6-2 or TRBV6-3 and J usage is TRBJ1-5; D remains ambiguous. The V end lost 0 bases, the J end lost 4 bases, and 10 bases lay between the germline ends. The CDR3 loop spans 15 amino acids. Germline values: CDR1 MNHEY, CDR2 SVGEGT. Here the CDR3 DNA reads TGTGCCAGCAGTTACTCGATTAGGGAGAATCAGCCCCAGCATTTT. Translating it yields CASSYSIRENQPQHF.

The CDR3 region is CASSLGLGGRIQETQYF. In DNA, the CDR3 is TGTGCCAGCAGCTTAGGCCTGGGAGGCAGGATACAAGAGACCCAGTACTTC. This chain connects TRBV7-8 to TRBJ2-5; the D gene is possibly TRBD2 (6 bases). Trimming took off 1 base at V and 2 bases at J, with 17 bases between the two ends. Per the germline V gene, CDR1 is SGHVS and CDR2 is FQNEAQ. The CDR3 has 17 residues.

This chain connects TRBV2 to TRBJ2-3, with a tentative D call TRBD2 (7 bases). The CDR3 sequence is 14 residues long. CDR1 is SNHLY, CDR2 FYNNEI, per germline. V was shortened by 8 bases and J by 5 bases, with 17 bases between the two germline ends. CDR3 sequence: CASYWGGERDTQYF. The CDR3 DNA is TGTGCCAGCTACTGGGGGGGCGAAAGAGATACGCAGTATTTT. The whole variable domain, remainder taken from reference TRBV2 and TRBJ2-3, is EPEVTQTPSHQVTQMGQEVILRCVPISNHLYFYWYRQILGQKVEFLVSFYNNEISEKSEIFDDQFSVERPDGSNFTLKIRSTKLEDSAMYFCASYWGGERDTQYFGPGTRLTVL.

This clone was counted a single time. The chain joins TRBV30 to TRBJ1-2; D not resolved. V gave up 0 bases and J gave up 11 bases, with 13 bases separating them. The CDR3 covers 12 residues. Germline V gives CDR1 GTSNPN, CDR2 SVGIG (reference sequence). The CDR3 protein is CAWSVTARTYTF. CDR3 coding DNA: TGTGCCTGGAGTGTAACCGCGCGAACGTACACCTTC.